Listed here are 32 T cell receptor beta chains from one sample, sequenced in a study of T-cell memory formation after mild COVID-19. Each CDR3 protein is one row after TCRdb ran MiXCR on the 5' RACE reads. This table has roughly 500,000 distinct CDR3 sequences, roughly 22% appearing once. Source material: PBMCs or a T cell subset sorted from them (not recorded which). Every receptor here comes from an adult woman who had mild COVID-19 (a few samples of this study predate the infection). Cell type and time point are not known.

The chain recombines TRBV11-2 with TRBJ2-2, with D tentatively TRBD2 (5 bases). Germline V gene data show CDR1 as SGHAT and CDR2 as FQNNGV. V lost 0 bases, J lost 4 bases, and 9 bases lay in between. The CDR3 spans 15 residues. CDR3: CASSLEVRATGELFF. In DNA, the CDR3 is TGTGCCAGCAGCTTAGAAGTGAGGGCCACCGGGGAGCTGTTTTTT.

This clonotype was picked up many times. The chain is built from TRBV3-1 and TRBJ2-1; D is uncertain. This CDR3 has 13 residues. In germline, CDR1 is LGHDT, CDR2 YNNKEL (reference sequence). V lost 0 bases to trimming and J lost 5 bases, with 5 bases between them. The CDR3 sequence: CASSQDRHNEQFF. In nucleotides, the CDR3 is TGTGCCAGCAGCCAAGATCGCCACAATGAGCAGTTCTTC.

The rearrangement joins TRBV5-1 to TRBJ2-4; a possible D gene is TRBD1 (6 bases). The CDR3 spans 16 residues. The V end lost 0 bases, the J end lost 5 bases, and 15 bases lay between the germline ends. Germline V gene lookup returns CDR1 SGHRS and CDR2 YFSETQ. DNA for the CDR3: TGCGCCAGCAGCTTGGGGGGGACATCGGGACAAAACATTCAGTACTTC. It specifies CASSLGGTSGQNIQYF.

V and J are TRBV14 and TRBJ2-1; a possible D gene is TRBD1 (6 bases). The CDR3 runs to 16 residues. The germline V and J ends were trimmed by 4 bases and 6 bases, with 19 bases remaining between them. Germline V lookup: CDR1 SGHDN, CDR2 FVKESK. The CDR3 spells CASSPLGSGVGNEQFF. The DNA of the CDR3 is TGTGCCAGCAGCCCACTAGGGTCAGGGGTTGGCAATGAGCAGTTCTTC.

V and J are TRBV5-1 and TRBJ2-3; TRBD2 is a possible D gene (6 bases). Trimming took off 4 bases at V and 2 bases at J, with 14 bases between the two ends. In germline, CDR1 is SGHRS, CDR2 YFSETQ. CDR3 size: 15 residues. CDR3 residues: CASSPPGGTTDTQYF. CDR3 DNA: TGCGCCAGCAGCCCACCTGGAGGGACCACAGATACGCAGTATTTT.

This clonotype came up a few times. The chain uses TRBV4-1 and TRBJ2-7, with D perhaps TRBD2 (6 bases). The CDR3 loop spans 15 amino acids. CDR1 is MGHRA and CDR2 is YSYEKL in the germline V gene. Trimming cost V 1 base and J 3 bases, with 13 bases left between them. CDR3 in DNA: TGCGCCAGCAGCCAAGTTGGCCTAGCGAACTACGAGCAGTACTTC. It translates to CASSQVGLANYEQYF.

This chain uses TRBV5-1 with TRBJ1-1, with D perhaps matching TRBD1 (6 bases). Trimming cost V 2 bases and J 1 base, with 9 bases left between them. The germline CDR1 and CDR2 sequences are SGHRS and YFSETQ. This CDR3 is 14 amino acids long. In DNA form, the CDR3 reads TGCGCCAGCAGCTTTAGGGGGGAGAACACTGAAGCTTTCTTT. As protein: CASSFRGENTEAFF.

This clonotype came up a few times. The rearrangement links TRBV20-1 to TRBJ1-5; D might be TRBD1 (5 bases). CDR1 DFQATT and CDR2 SNEGSKA come from the germline V gene (reference sequence). V lost 2 bases and J 2 bases, leaving 16 bases between the germline ends. This CDR3 region has 16 residues. In DNA, the CDR3 is TGCAGTGCTAGACGGAAGCATACGGGGGGCAATCAGCCCCAGCATTTT. The encoded protein is CSARRKHTGGNQPQHF.

There are a few counts of this clonotype. The chain employs TRBV5-1 and TRBJ1-2; 7 nucleotides agree with TRBD1. The germline gives CDR1 SGHRS, CDR2 YFSETQ. The V and J ends lost 4 bases and 4 bases, in that order; junction bases with no gene match: 4. The CDR3 is 13 amino acids. The CDR3 nucleotides read TGCGCCAGCAGCGTGGACAGGATCTATGGCTACACCTTC. Translating gives CASSVDRIYGYTF.

This clonotype was seen ten or more times. The CDR3 reads CASSPGTSGRPADTQYF. The CDR3 nucleotides read TGCGCCAGCAGTCCCGGGACTAGCGGGAGACCTGCAGATACGCAGTATTTT. The chain couples TRBV5-1 to TRBJ2-3, with 14 nucleotides matching TRBD2. Germline V lookup: CDR1 SGHRS, CDR2 YFSETQ. V shed 5 bases and J 4 bases; nucleotides not matched to a gene: 9. This CDR3 spans 17 amino acids. Drawing the rest from reference TRBV5-1 and TRBJ2-3, the complete variable domain is KAGVTQTPRYLIKTRGQQVTLSCSPISGHRSVSWYQQTPGQGLQFLFEYFSETQRNKGNFPGRFSGRQFSNSRSEMNVSTLELGDSALYLCASSPGTSGRPADTQYFGPGTRLTVL.

V gene TRBV29-1 combines with J gene TRBJ1-1; D is perhaps TRBD1 (6 bases). Germline assignment: CDR1 SQVTM and CDR2 ANQGSEA. The CDR3 extends over 12 amino acids. The V end was cut by 7 bases, the J end by 1 base, with 10 bases between. CDR3 residues: CSAQGANTEAFF. The DNA for the CDR3 is TGCAGCGCACAGGGTGCGAACACTGAAGCTTTCTTT.

This clonotype was seen only a few times. The chain carries TRBV7-9 and TRBJ1-4, with TRBD1 matching 8 bases. V lost 5 bases, J lost 7 bases, and 9 bases stayed unmatched. Germline CDR1 and CDR2: SEHNR and FQNEAQ (reference sequence). CDR3 length: 15 amino acids. For the CDR3, the DNA is TGTGCCAGCAGCCCCAAACCAACAGGGGGTGAAAAACTGTTTTTT. Protein: CASSPKPTGGEKLFF. The whole variable domain, remainder taken from reference TRBV7-9 and TRBJ1-4, is DTGVSQNPRHKITKRGQNVTFRCDPISEHNRLYWYRQTLGQGPEFLTYFQNEAQLEKSRLLSDRFSAERPKGSFSTLEIQRTEQGDSAMYLCASSPKPTGGEKLFFGSGTQLSVL.

This clonotype came up once. Here the CDR3 reads CASSEEVGQPQHF. Written as DNA, the CDR3 is TGTGCCAGCAGCGAAGAGGTGGGTCAGCCCCAGCATTTT. The chain combines TRBV7-3 with TRBJ1-5; D is undetermined. Trimming removed 5 bases at V and 6 bases at J, with 11 bases between. CDR1 and CDR2 (germline): SGHTA, FQGTGA. The CDR3 runs 13 residues.

The chain joins TRBV20-1 to TRBJ2-7; 11 nucleotides align to TRBD2. This CDR3 region has 17 residues. CDR1 is DFQATT, CDR2 SNEGSKA, per germline (reference sequence). V shed 0 bases and J 7 bases; nucleotides not matched to a gene: 14. CDR3 sequence (DNA): TGCAGTGCTAGAGATCGGCTAGCGGGGGGATTTTTTAGGGAGCAGTACTTC. As protein: CSARDRLAGGFFREQYF.

CDR3 sequence reads: CATSDAQGFYNEQFF. The CDR3 DNA is TGTGCCACCAGTGATGCCCAGGGATTCTACAATGAGCAGTTCTTC. The chain employs TRBV24-1 and TRBJ2-1, with TRBD1 as a possible D gene (5 bases). V was trimmed by 3 bases and J by 3 bases, leaving 11 bases between them. The CDR3 is 15 residues long. The germline V gene encodes CDR1 KGHDR and CDR2 SFDVKD.

This clonotype was seen a few times. The V and J genes are TRBV6-5 and TRBJ1-3, with D hard to call. CDR1 and CDR2 (germline): MNHEY, SVGAGI. The CDR3 length is 13 residues. V lost 7 bases, J lost 3 bases, and 10 bases lay in between. The CDR3 protein is CASKEGVGNTIYF. CDR3 in DNA: TGTGCCAGCAAGGAGGGAGTTGGAAACACCATATATTTT.

This clonotype was seen repeatedly, ten times or more. The chain joins TRBV18 to TRBJ2-7; 12 nucleotides match TRBD2. The CDR3 covers 15 residues. Germline CDR1 KGHSH, CDR2 LQKENI. The junction had 0 bases not matched to a gene; V was cut back by 0 bases and J by 3 bases. The CDR3 reads CASSPPGLAGYEQYF. The CDR3 coding sequence is TGTGCCAGCTCACCACCGGGACTAGCGGGCTACGAGCAGTACTTC.

This chain links TRBV6-5 with TRBJ2-7; D remains unclear. Trimming shortened V by 4 bases and J by 3 bases, and 10 bases separated the two germline ends. The CDR3 has 13 amino acids. The germline CDR1 and CDR2 sequences are MNHEY and SVGAGI. CDR3 DNA sequence: TGTGCCAGCAGTTCGCCCACGGTCTACGAGCAGTACTTC. This encodes CASSSPTVYEQYF.

The chain is built from TRBV4-1 and TRBJ1-3; D not certain. CDR3 size: 18 residues. The germline gives CDR1 MGHRA, CDR2 YSYEKL. Between the trimmed V and J ends, which lost 0 bases and 0 bases, there was a span of 15 bases. The CDR3: CASSQESMVSDSGNTIYF. CDR3 sequence (DNA): TGCGCCAGCAGCCAAGAATCAATGGTCAGTGACTCTGGAAACACCATATATTTT.

The rearrangement links TRBV5-1 to TRBJ1-2, with 7 positions matching TRBD1. The germline V gene has CDR1 SGHRS and CDR2 YFSETQ. V trimming: 0 bases; J trimming: 4 bases; junction bases outside the gene matches: 3. The CDR3 sequence is 14 residues long. The CDR3 loop reads CASSLERQGYGYTF. CDR3 bases: TGCGCCAGCAGCTTGGAGAGACAGGGCTATGGCTACACCTTC.

J is TRBJ2-5 and V is TRBV9; 8 bases map to TRBD2. CDR3 size: 15 residues. Germline V CDR1 and CDR2: SGDLS, YYNGEE. V shed 0 bases, J shed 4 bases, and the junction held 5 bases outside the gene matches. The CDR3 nucleotides read TGTGCCAGCAGCGTAGTGGGGACTAGTTCAGAGACCCAGTACTTC. Residues: CASSVVGTSSETQYF.

This clonotype was seen only a few times. The V and J genes are TRBV20-1 and TRBJ1-1; 9 bases line up with TRBD1. V was pared by 1 base and J by 0 bases, with 12 bases of the junction left unmatched. The CDR3 covers 18 residues. Germline lookup yields CDR1 DFQATT and CDR2 SNEGSKA (reference sequence). The CDR3 reads CSARVGDRAKIMNTEAFF. The CDR3 region has the DNA TGCAGTGCTAGAGTTGGGGACAGGGCAAAAATCATGAACACTGAAGCTTTCTTT.

This clonotype turned up a few times. The rearrangement links TRBV7-9 to TRBJ2-3; TRBD2 agrees at 8 bases. The V gene end was trimmed by 5 bases and the J gene end by 3 bases; junction bases not matched to a gene: 10. The germline V gene encodes CDR1 SEHNR and CDR2 FQNEAQ (reference sequence). The length of the CDR3 is 16 residues. This chain's CDR3 is CASSPSSGGLTDTQYF. DNA for the CDR3: TGTGCCAGCAGCCCCAGCTCGGGGGGGCTGACAGATACGCAGTATTTT.

The CDR3 loop is CASSITSVRGTDTQYF. In DNA, the CDR3 is TGTGCCAGTAGTATTACTAGCGTTCGTGGCACAGATACGCAGTATTTT. The rearrangement uses TRBV19 and TRBJ2-3; 7 nucleotides match TRBD2. Germline CDR1 and CDR2: LNHDA and SQIVND (reference sequence). Losses at the gene ends were 3 bases for V and 1 base for J; bases not matched to a gene: 7. The CDR3 totals 16 residues.

The table lists this clonotype with a few counts. The rearrangement joins TRBV12-3 or TRBV12-4 to TRBJ1-4; 8 bases match TRBD1. V lost 6 bases and J lost 7; bases outside the gene matches: 7. The CDR3 sequence is 14 residues long. CDR3 sequence: CASSLQGAGEKLFF. CDR3 bases: TGTGCCAGCAGCCTTCAGGGGGCAGGTGAAAAACTGTTTTTT.

The sample holds a few counts of this clonotype. The DNA for the CDR3 is TGCAGTGCTCTCAGCTTTGGACTAGCGGGCGCAAATGAGCAGTTCTTC. Encoded protein: CSALSFGLAGANEQFF. The chain couples TRBV20-1 to TRBJ2-1; 11 bases are shared with TRBD2. The ends lost 5 bases at V and 7 bases at J; junction bases unmatched: 13. This CDR3 has 16 amino acids. Germline V gene sequence: CDR1 DFQATT, CDR2 SNEGSKA (reference sequence).

The V gene is TRBV9, the J gene TRBJ2-1, with D uncertain. V was trimmed by 3 bases and J by 8 bases, leaving 12 bases between them. The CDR3 has 13 amino acids. CDR1 SGDLS and CDR2 YYNGEE come from the germline V gene. The CDR3 DNA follows: TGTGCCAGCAGCGGGGGAAGTCAAGATGAGCAGTTCTTC. Protein: CASSGGSQDEQFF.

The rearrangement joins TRBV20-1 to TRBJ2-7; 10 bases agree with TRBD2. The CDR3 runs 16 residues. The germline V gene has CDR1 DFQATT and CDR2 SNEGSKA (reference sequence). J lost 4 bases, V lost 5 bases, and 14 bases had no gene match. The CDR3 sequence: CSAFPKAGTSEYEQYF. The CDR3 DNA reads as TGCAGTGCTTTCCCTAAAGCGGGGACTAGCGAATACGAGCAGTACTTC.

V gene TRBV19 combines with J gene TRBJ1-1; 7 bases agree with TRBD1. From germline, CDR1 is LNHDA and CDR2 SQIVND (reference sequence). The V gene end was trimmed by 6 bases and the J gene end by 5 bases; junction bases not matched to a gene: 12. The CDR3 length is 15 residues. This CDR3 reads CASREVVAGGTEAFF. In DNA form, the CDR3 reads TGTGCCAGTAGGGAGGTAGTGGCAGGGGGAACTGAAGCTTTCTTT.

This clonotype has more than one count but fewer than ten. This chain uses TRBV29-1 with TRBJ2-1; 10 bases match TRBD2. V lost 2 bases and J lost 8; bases outside the gene matches: 3. In germline, CDR1 is SQVTM, CDR2 ANQGSEA. The CDR3 spans 13 residues. In DNA form, the CDR3 reads TGCAGCGTTGAAAGCGGGAGGGGCTATGAGCAGTTCTTC. It translates to CSVESGRGYEQFF.

The V gene is TRBV24-1, the J gene TRBJ2-3; 7 bases are a match to TRBD2. The J segment lost 0 bases and the V segment lost 4 bases, leaving 6 bases of the junction unmatched. Germline CDR1 is KGHDR and CDR2 is SFDVKD. The CDR3 extends over 16 amino acids. This CDR3 is CATSDQAGSSTDTQYF. CDR3 nucleotides: TGTGCCACCAGTGACCAAGCGGGATCTAGCACAGATACGCAGTATTTT.

The chain combines TRBV4-1 with TRBJ2-7; D is tentatively TRBD1 or TRBD2 (5 bases each). The CDR3 length is 14 residues. The V end was cut by 6 bases, the J end by 2 bases, with 14 bases between. Germline V gene data show CDR1 as MGHRA and CDR2 as YSYEKL. This CDR3 reads CASRKGTSPYEQYF. The CDR3 DNA sequence: TGCGCCAGCAGGAAGGGGACGTCTCCCTACGAGCAGTACTTC.